This T cell receptor (beta chain) stems from a study of T cells after somatic rescue of genetic block. Germline V gene lookup returns CDR1 WSHSY and CDR2 SAAADI. The CDR3 is 16 residues long. V was pared by 6 bases and J by 0 bases, with 8 bases of the junction left unmatched. This clone was seen a few times. The data were produced by immunoSEQ multiplex PCR, yet TCRdb's version contains in-frame clones alone and is incomplete. Among roughly 65,000 clones listed, roughly 90% were seen once. The gene calls are TRBV10-2 and TRBJ1-5, with TRBD1 matching over 7 bases. This receptor was identified in a man aged 35 to 55. The sequencing input was peripheral blood mononuclear cells (PBMCs). The CDR3: CASRDRTGYSNQPQHF. In DNA, the CDR3 is TGCGCCAGCAGAGACCGGACAGGCTATAGCAATCAGCCCCAGCATTTT.